This T cell receptor (beta chain) comes out of a study of identical twins. J lost 1 base, V lost 0 bases, and 14 bases had no gene match. The CDR3 runs to 21 residues. The germline V gene has CDR1 MGHRA and CDR2 YSYEKL. TCRdb used MiXCR to reprocess the 5' RACE reads, holding one entry per CDR3 protein. The sample records under 300,000 distinct CDR3 sequences, roughly an eighth being singletons. This clonotype has more than one count but fewer than ten. The sequencing input was memory (CD45RO+) T cells sorted from blood. The chain joins TRBV4-1 to TRBJ2-3, with 12 bases identical to TRBD2. This TCR was sampled from a woman aged 18 to 35 in good health. The CDR3 loop reads CASSQDGFGLAGRGGTDTQYF. The CDR3 region has the DNA TGCGCCAGCAGCCAAGATGGGTTTGGACTAGCGGGGCGAGGTGGCACAGATACGCAGTATTTT.